The rows below give T cell receptor beta chains drawn from one sample of a study of control samples from healthy donors and cancer patients. The data were produced by immunoSEQ multiplex PCR, yet TCRdb's version contains in-frame clones alone and is incomplete. The profile shows just over 50,000 clones, about 90% of them singletons. What was sequenced was PBMCs. These receptor sequences come from a man in his fifties or sixties with head and neck cancer. The CDR3 runs from the conserved cysteine through the conserved F or W. D genes are given only for firm matches. Rows may omit the clone size; those that give it use once, few, many or a size class.

j_gene	d_gene	v_gene	abundance	CDR3aa	CDR3nt
TRBJ2-2	-	TRBV4-1	-	CASSQAWFPGELFF	TGCGCCAGCAGCCAAGCTTGGTTCCCCGGGGAGCTGTTTTTT
TRBJ2-7	-	TRBV2	-	CASSDLDRYYYEQYF	TGTGCCAGCAGTGACCTCGACAGGTACTACTACGAGCAGTACTTC
TRBJ2-2	-	TRBV7-2	-	CASSLVMNTGELFF	TGTGCCAGCAGCTTAGTTATGAACACCGGGGAGCTGTTTTTT
TRBJ2-2	-	TRBV5-4	-	CASSLAATSGELFF	TGTGCCAGCAGCTTGGCCGCGACAAGCGGGGAGCTGTTTTTT
TRBJ2-1	TRBD2	TRBV24-1	once	CATSDSQGLAGNNEQFF	TGTGCCACCAGTGATTCTCAAGGACTAGCGGGAAACAATGAGCAGTTCTTC
TRBJ2-7	-	TRBV4-3	-	CASSQVQTGAYEQYF	TGCGCCAGCAGCCAAGTACAGACGGGGGCCTACGAGCAGTACTTC
TRBJ2-3	-	TRBV2	-	CASSEAGGPPDTQYF	TGTGCCAGCAGTGAAGCGGGGGGGCCTCCAGATACGCAGTATTTT
TRBJ1-2	-	TRBV29-1	-	CSASGLNYGYTF	TGCAGCGCCTCGGGACTTAACTATGGCTACACCTTC
TRBJ1-5	TRBD1	TRBV30	-	CAWSTTGGQPQHF	TGTGCCTGGAGTACTACAGGGGGTCAGCCCCAGCATTTT
TRBJ2-2	TRBD2	TRBV5-5	-	CASSLALAENTGELFF	TGTGCCAGCAGCTTGGCGCTAGCGGAGAACACCGGGGAGCTGTTTTTT
TRBJ1-4	-	TRBV5-1	-	CASSLDSNEKLFF	TGCGCCAGCAGCTTGGACAGCAATGAAAAACTGTTTTTT
TRBJ1-5	-	TRBV28	-	CASTARRGFNQPQHF	TGTGCCAGCACTGCAAGGAGGGGGTTTAATCAGCCCCAGCATTTT
TRBJ1-4	-	TRBV30	few	CAWSRGTPTNEKLFF	TGTGCCTGGAGTAGAGGGACCCCAACTAATGAAAAACTGTTTTTT
TRBJ2-4	-	TRBV7-8	-	CASSLAPWGTKNIQYF	TGTGCCAGCAGCTTAGCCCCTTGGGGGACCAAAAACATTCAGTACTTC
TRBJ2-2	-	TRBV5-6	-	CASSLGGRELFF	TGTGCCAGCAGTCTGGGGGGCCGGGAGCTGTTTTTT
TRBJ2-1	-	TRBV21-1	-	CASSNPGLYNEQFF	TGTGCCAGCAGCAACCCGGGACTCTACAATGAGCAGTTCTTC
TRBJ1-1	-	TRBV28	-	CASSSSGSGTEAFF	TGTGCCAGCAGTAGTTCAGGCAGTGGGACTGAAGCTTTCTTT
TRBJ2-3	-	TRBV5-4	-	CASSFLRDTDTQYF	TGTGCCAGCAGCTTTCTCCGGGACACAGATACGCAGTATTTT
TRBJ1-5	-	TRBV15	-	CATTTGGGRYSNQPQHF	TGTGCCACCACCACTGGGGGGGGCCGTTATAGCAATCAGCCCCAGCATTTT
TRBJ2-1	TRBD2	TRBV10-2	-	CASTPSGGAFEQFF	TGCGCCAGCACCCCTAGCGGGGGGGCGTTTGAGCAGTTCTTC
TRBJ1-2	TRBD1	TRBV30	-	CAWTPGQGNYGYTF	TGTGCCTGGACCCCAGGACAGGGGAACTATGGCTACACCTTC
TRBJ2-7	-	TRBV6-6	-	CASSTYRVGVYEQYF	TGTGCCAGCAGTACATACAGGGTTGGGGTCTACGAGCAGTACTTC
TRBJ2-3	TRBD2	TRBV5-1	-	CASSLVLAGSTDTQYF	TGCGCCAGCAGCTTGGTACTAGCGGGTTCCACAGATACGCAGTATTTT
TRBJ1-3	-	TRBV5-6	-	CASSLDPSGNTIYF	TGTGCCAGCAGCTTGGACCCCTCTGGAAACACCATATATTTT
TRBJ1-3	-	TRBV4-2	-	CASSQAWREGGNTIYF	TGTGCCAGCAGCCAAGCATGGAGGGAGGGTGGAAACACCATATATTTT
TRBJ2-7	TRBD1	TRBV10-3	-	CAISEEDRTSDEQYF	TGTGCCATCAGTGAAGAGGACAGGACGTCGGACGAGCAGTACTTC
TRBJ2-7	TRBD1	TRBV10-2	-	CASSESNRGSYEQYF	TGCGCCAGCAGTGAGTCTAACAGGGGTTCCTACGAGCAGTACTTC
TRBJ2-2	TRBD1	TRBV9	-	CASSVAGDRMITGELFF	TGTGCCAGCAGCGTAGCTGGGGACAGGATGATAACCGGGGAGCTGTTTTTT
TRBJ2-5	-	TRBV5-1	-	CASSFNYGTQYF	TGCGCCAGCAGCTTTAACTACGGGACCCAGTACTTC
TRBJ2-7	-	TRBV5-1	-	CASSVNEGGPYEQYF	TGCGCCAGCAGCGTGAATGAAGGGGGTCCCTACGAGCAGTACTTC
TRBJ1-3	-	TRBV9	once	CASSGASFSGNTIYF	TGTGCCAGCAGCGGAGCCTCGTTCTCTGGAAACACCATATATTTT
TRBJ2-2	-	TRBV11-3	once	CASRSGVTGELFF	TGTGCCAGCAGATCGGGGGTCACCGGGGAGCTGTTTTTT
TRBJ2-2	TRBD2	TRBV28	-	CASSGTSGGTGELFF	TGTGCCAGCAGTGGGACTAGCGGTGGCACCGGGGAGCTGTTTTTT
TRBJ2-7	-	TRBV9	-	CASSPQGTYEQYF	TGTGCCAGCAGCCCGCAGGGGACCTACGAGCAGTACTTC
TRBJ2-1	TRBD1	TRBV28	-	CASSRRRGQGAYNEQFF	TGTGCCAGCAGCCGACGAAGAGGACAGGGGGCTTACAATGAGCAGTTCTTC
TRBJ2-1	-	TRBV24-1	-	CATSDYKRGVNEQFF	TGTGCCACCAGTGACTACAAGAGGGGGGTCAATGAGCAGTTCTTC
TRBJ1-5	-	TRBV5-1	once	CASSPSRMDQYGQPQHF	TGCGCCAGCAGCCCTTCTCGGATGGATCAATATGGTCAGCCCCAGCATTTT
TRBJ2-5	TRBD2	TRBV27	few	CASSLERGGETQYF	TGTGCCAGCAGTTTAGAGCGGGGAGGAGAGACCCAGTACTTC
TRBJ1-6	-	TRBV15	-	CATSRPGLSPLHF	TGTGCCACCAGCAGACCAGGGCTTTCACCCCTCCACTTT
TRBJ2-7	TRBD2	TRBV4-3	-	CASSQMIRRGEQYF	TGCGCCAGCAGCCAAATGATACGGCGGGGGGAGCAGTACTTC
TRBJ2-7	-	TRBV11-2	-	CASSLVAGEQHEQYF	TGTGCCAGCAGCTTAGTGGCAGGGGAGCAACACGAGCAGTACTTC
TRBJ2-5	TRBD1	TRBV6-5	-	CASSKQGFGATQYF	TGTGCCAGCAGTAAACAGGGGTTTGGGGCGACCCAGTACTTC
TRBJ2-1	-	TRBV4-3	-	CASSQDRGSSYNEQFF	TGCGCCAGCAGCCAAGATAGGGGGAGCTCCTACAATGAGCAGTTCTTC
TRBJ1-1	-	TRBV3-1/TRBV3-2	-	CASSPPRTNTEAFF	TGTGCCAGCAGCCCACCGAGGACCAACACTGAAGCTTTCTTT
TRBJ2-7	-	TRBV12-3/TRBV12-4	-	CASSFWFYEQYF	TGTGCCAGCAGTTTTTGGTTCTACGAGCAGTACTTC
TRBJ1-1	-	TRBV14	-	CASSLQGYTEAFF	TGTGCCAGCAGCTTGCAGGGGTACACTGAAGCTTTCTTT
TRBJ2-1	-	TRBV7-9	-	CASSSTRLGAFYNEQFF	TGTGCCAGCAGCTCAACCCGTCTGGGTGCGTTCTACAATGAGCAGTTCTTC
TRBJ1-2	-	TRBV5-4	-	CASNLVGGHYGYTF	TGTGCCAGCAACCTCGTGGGGGGACACTATGGCTACACCTTC